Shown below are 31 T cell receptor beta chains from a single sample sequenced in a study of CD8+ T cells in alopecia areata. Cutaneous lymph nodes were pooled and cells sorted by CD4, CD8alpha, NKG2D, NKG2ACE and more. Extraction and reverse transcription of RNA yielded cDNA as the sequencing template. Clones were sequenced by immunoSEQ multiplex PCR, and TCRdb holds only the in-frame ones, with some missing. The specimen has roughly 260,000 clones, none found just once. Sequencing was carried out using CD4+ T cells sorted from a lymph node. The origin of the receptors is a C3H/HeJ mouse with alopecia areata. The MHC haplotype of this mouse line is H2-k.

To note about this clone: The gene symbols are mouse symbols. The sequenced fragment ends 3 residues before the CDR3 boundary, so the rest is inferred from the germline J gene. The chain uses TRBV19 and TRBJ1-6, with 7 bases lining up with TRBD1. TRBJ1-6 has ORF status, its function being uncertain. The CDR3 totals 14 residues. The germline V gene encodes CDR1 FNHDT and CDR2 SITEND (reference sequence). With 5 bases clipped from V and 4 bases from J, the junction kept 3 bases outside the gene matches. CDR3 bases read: TGTGCCAGCAGCCTGGGACAGTATAATTCGCCC. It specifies CASSLGQYNSP. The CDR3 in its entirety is CASSLGQYNSPLYF.

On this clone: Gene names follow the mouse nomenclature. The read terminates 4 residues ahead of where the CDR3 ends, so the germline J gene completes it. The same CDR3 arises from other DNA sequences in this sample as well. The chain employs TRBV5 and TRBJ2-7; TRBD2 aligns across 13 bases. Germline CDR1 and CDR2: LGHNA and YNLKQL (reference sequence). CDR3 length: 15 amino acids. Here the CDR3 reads CASSQAGLGGYEQYF. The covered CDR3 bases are TGTGCCAGCAGCCAAGCGGGACTGGGGGGGTAT.

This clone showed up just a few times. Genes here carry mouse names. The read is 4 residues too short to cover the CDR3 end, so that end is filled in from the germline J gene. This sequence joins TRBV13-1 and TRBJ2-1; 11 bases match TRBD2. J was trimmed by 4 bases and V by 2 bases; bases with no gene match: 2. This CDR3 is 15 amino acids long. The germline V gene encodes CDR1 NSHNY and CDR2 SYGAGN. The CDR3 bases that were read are TGTGCCAGCAGTGAAGGGGACTGGGGGTATGCT. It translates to CASSEGDWGYA. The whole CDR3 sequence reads CASSEGDWGYAEQFF.

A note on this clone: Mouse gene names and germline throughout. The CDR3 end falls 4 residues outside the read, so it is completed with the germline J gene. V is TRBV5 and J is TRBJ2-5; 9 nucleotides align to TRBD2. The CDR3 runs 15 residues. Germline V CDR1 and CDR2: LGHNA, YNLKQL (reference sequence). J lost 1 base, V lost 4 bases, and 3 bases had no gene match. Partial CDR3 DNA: TGTGCCAGCAGCCCCAACTGGGGGGACCAAGAC. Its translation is CASSPNWGDQD. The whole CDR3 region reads CASSPNWGDQDTQYF.

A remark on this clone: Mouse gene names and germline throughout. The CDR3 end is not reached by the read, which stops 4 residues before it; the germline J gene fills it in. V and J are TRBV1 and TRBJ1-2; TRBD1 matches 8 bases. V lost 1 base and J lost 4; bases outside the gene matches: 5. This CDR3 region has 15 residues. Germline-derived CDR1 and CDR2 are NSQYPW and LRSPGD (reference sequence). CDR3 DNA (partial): TGCACCTGCAGTGCAGGCCAGGGGGCGGCCTCC. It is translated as CTCSAGQGAAS. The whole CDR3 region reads CTCSAGQGAASDYTF.

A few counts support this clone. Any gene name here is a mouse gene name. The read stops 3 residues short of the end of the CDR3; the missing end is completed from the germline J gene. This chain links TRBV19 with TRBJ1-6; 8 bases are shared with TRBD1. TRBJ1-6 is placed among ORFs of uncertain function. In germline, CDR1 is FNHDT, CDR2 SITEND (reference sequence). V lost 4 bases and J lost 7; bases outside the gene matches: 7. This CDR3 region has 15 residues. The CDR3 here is CASSSTRQGNSPLYF. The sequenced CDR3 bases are TGTGCCAGCAGTTCCACCAGACAGGGGAATTCGCCC.

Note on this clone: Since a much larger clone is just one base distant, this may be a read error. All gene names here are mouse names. CDR3 DNA, as far as it was read: TGTGCCAGCAGTAACAGATATAATTCGCCC. Its translation is CASSNRYNSP. From start to end, the CDR3 is CASSNRYNSPLYF. V and J are TRBV13-1 and TRBJ1-6; D not resolved. The CDR3 end falls 3 residues outside the read, so it is completed with the germline J gene. TRBJ1-6 is an ORF; its function is uncertain. Deletions cut 4 bases from V and 4 bases from J, with 6 bases between. The CDR3 loop spans 13 amino acids. Germline loops: CDR1 NSHNY, CDR2 SYGAGN.

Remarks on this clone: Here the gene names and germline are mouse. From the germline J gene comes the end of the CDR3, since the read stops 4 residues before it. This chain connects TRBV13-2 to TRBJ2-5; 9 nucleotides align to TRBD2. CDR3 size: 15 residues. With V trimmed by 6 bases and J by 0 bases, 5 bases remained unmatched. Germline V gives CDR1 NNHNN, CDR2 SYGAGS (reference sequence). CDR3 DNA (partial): TGTGCCAGCGCCAGACTGGGGGCTAACCAAGAC. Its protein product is CASARLGANQD. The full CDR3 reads CASARLGANQDTQYF.

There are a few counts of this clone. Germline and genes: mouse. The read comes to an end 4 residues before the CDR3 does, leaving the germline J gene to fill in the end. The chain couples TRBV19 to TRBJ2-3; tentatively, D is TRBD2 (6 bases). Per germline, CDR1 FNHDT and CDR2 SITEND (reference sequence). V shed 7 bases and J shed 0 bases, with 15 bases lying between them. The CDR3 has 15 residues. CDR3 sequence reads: CASQGLLPSAETLYF. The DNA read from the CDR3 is TGTGCCAGCCAGGGACTTCTTCCTAGTGCAGAA.

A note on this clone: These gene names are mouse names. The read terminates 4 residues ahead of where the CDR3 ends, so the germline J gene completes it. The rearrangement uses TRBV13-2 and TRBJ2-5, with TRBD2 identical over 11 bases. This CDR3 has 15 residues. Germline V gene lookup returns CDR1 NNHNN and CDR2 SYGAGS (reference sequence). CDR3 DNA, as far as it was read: TGTGCCAGCGGTGATGACTGGGGGGGCGGGGAC. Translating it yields CASGDDWGGGD. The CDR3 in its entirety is CASGDDWGGGDTQYF.

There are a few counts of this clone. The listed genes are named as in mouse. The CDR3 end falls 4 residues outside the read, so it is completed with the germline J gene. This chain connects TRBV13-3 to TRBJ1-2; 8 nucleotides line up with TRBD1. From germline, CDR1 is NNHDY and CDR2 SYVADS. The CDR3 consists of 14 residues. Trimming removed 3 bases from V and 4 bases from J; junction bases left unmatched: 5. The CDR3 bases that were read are TGTGCCAGCAGTGTACAGGGGGACGGCTCC. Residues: CASSVQGDGS. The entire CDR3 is CASSVQGDGSDYTF.

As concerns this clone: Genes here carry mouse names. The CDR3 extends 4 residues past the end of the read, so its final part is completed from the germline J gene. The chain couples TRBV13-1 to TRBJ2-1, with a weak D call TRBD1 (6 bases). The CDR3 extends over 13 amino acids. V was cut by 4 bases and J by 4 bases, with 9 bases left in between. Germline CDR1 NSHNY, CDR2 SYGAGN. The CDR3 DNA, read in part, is TGTGCCAGCAGTCCAGGGGAGTATGCT. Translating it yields CASSPGEYA. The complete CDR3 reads CASSPGEYAEQFF.

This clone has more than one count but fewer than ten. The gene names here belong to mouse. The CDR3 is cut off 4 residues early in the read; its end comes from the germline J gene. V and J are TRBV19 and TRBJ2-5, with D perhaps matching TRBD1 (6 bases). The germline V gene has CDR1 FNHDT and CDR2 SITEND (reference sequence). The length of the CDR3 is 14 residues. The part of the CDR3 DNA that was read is TGTGCCAGCAGTATAGGAGGGGACAAAGAC. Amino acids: CASSIGGDKD. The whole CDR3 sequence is CASSIGGDKDTQYF.

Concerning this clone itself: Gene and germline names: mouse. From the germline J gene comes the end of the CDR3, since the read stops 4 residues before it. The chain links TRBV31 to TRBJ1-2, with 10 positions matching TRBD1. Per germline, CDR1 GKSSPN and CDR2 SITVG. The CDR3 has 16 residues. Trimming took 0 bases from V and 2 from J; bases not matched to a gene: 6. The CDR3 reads CAWSLIGGQGNSDYTF. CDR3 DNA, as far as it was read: TGTGCCTGGAGTCTAATTGGGGGACAGGGGAACTCC.

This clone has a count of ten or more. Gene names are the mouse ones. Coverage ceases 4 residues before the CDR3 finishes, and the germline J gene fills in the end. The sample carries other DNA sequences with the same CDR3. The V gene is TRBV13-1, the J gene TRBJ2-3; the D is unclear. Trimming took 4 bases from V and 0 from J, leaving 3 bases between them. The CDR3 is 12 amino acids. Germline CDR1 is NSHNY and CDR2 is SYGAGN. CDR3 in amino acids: CASSSSAETLYF. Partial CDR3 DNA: TGTGCCAGCAGTTCTAGTGCAGAA.

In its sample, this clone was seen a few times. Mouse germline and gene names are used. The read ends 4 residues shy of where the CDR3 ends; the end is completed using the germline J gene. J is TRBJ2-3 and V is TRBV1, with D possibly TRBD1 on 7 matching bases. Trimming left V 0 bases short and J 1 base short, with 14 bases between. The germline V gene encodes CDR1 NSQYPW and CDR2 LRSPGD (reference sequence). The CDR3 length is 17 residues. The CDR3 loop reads CTCSADVGGKGAETLYF. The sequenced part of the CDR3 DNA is TGCACCTGCAGTGCAGATGTAGGGGGCAAGGGTGCAGAA.

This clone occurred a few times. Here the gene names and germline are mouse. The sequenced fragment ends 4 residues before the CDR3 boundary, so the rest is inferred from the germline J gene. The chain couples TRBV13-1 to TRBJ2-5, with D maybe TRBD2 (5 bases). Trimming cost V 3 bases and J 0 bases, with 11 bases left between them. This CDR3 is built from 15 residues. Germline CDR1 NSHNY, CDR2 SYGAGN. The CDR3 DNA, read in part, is TGTGCCAGCAGTGTCCTGGGTCTTAACCAAGAC. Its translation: CASSVLGLNQD. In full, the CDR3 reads CASSVLGLNQDTQYF.

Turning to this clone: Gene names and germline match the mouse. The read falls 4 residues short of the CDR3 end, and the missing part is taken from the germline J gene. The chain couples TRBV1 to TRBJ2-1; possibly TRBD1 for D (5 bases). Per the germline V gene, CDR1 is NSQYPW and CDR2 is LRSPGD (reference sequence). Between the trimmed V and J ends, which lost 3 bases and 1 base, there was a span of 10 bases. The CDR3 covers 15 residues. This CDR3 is CTCSAVRVNYAEQFF. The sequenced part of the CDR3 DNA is TGCACCTGCAGTGCGGTCAGGGTAAACTATGCT.

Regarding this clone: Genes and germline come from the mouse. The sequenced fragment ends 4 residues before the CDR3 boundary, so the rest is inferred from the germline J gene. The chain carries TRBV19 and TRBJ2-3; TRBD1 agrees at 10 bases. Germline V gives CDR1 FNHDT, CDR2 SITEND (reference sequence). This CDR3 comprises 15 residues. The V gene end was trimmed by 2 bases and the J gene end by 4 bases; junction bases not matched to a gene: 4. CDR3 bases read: TGTGCCAGCAGTATTCCGGGACAGGGGACAGAA. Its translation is CASSIPGQGTE. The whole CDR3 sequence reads CASSIPGQGTETLYF.

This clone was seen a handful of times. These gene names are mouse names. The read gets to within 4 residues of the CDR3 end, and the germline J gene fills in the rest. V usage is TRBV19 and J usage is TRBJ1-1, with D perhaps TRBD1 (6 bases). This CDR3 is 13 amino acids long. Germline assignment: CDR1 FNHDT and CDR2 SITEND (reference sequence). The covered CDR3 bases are TGTGCCAGCAGTCTTCCCCAGGGGACA. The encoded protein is CASSLPQGT. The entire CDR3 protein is CASSLPQGTEVFF.

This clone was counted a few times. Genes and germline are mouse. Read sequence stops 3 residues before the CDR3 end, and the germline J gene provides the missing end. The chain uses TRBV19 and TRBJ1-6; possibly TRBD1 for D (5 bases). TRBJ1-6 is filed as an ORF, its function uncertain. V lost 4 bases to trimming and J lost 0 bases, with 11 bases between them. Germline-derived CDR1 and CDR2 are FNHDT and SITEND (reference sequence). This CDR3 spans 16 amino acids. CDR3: CASSPDSNSYNSPLYF. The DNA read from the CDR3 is TGTGCCAGCAGTCCCGACAGCAATTCCTATAATTCGCCC.

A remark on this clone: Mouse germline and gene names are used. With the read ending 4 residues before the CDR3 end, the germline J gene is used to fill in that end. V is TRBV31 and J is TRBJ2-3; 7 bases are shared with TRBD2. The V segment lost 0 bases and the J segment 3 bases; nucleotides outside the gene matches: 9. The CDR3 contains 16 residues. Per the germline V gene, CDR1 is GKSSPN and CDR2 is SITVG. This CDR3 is CAWSLDGGGPAETLYF. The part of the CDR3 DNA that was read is TGTGCCTGGAGTCTAGACGGGGGGGGACCCGCAGAA.

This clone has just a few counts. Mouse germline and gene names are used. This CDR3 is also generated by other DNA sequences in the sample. The sequenced part of the CDR3 DNA is TGTGCCAGCAGCCAAGAGGGGACAGGTGGGGAC. Encoded protein: CASSQEGTGGD. The full CDR3 protein is CASSQEGTGGDTQYF. The chain has TRBV5 and TRBJ2-5, with 8 nucleotides matching TRBD1. The read ends 4 residues before the CDR3 terminus; that terminus is restored from the germline J gene. The CDR3 is made up of 15 amino acids. Germline V gene sequence: CDR1 LGHNA, CDR2 YNLKQL (reference sequence).

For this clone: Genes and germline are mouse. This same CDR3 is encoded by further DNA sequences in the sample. The CDR3 loop reads CASSDPGTTNSDYTF. The CDR3 DNA, read in part, is TGTGCCAGCAGTGACCCCGGGACAACAAACTCC. The chain joins TRBV13-1 to TRBJ1-2, with D tentatively TRBD1 (6 bases). The read comes to an end 4 residues before the CDR3 does, leaving the germline J gene to fill in the end. The germline gives CDR1 NSHNY, CDR2 SYGAGN. CDR3 length: 15 residues. The V and J ends lost 2 bases and 0 bases respectively, with 11 bases between them.

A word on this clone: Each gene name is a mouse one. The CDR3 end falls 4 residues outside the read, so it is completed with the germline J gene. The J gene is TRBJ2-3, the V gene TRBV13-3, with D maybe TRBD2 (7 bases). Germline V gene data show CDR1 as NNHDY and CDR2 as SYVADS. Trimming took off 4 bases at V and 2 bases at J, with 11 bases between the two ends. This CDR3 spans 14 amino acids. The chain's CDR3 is CASSRRGAAETLYF. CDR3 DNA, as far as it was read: TGTGCCAGCAGTCGGCGGGGGGCTGCAGAA.

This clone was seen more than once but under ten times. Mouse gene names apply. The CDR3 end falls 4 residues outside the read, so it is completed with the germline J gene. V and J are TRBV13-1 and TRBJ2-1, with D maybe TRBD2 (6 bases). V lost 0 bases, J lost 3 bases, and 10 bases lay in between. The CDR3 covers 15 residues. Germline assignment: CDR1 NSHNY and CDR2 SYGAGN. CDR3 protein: CASSDDWAVYAEQFF. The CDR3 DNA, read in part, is TGTGCCAGCAGTGATGACTGGGCGGTCTATGCT.

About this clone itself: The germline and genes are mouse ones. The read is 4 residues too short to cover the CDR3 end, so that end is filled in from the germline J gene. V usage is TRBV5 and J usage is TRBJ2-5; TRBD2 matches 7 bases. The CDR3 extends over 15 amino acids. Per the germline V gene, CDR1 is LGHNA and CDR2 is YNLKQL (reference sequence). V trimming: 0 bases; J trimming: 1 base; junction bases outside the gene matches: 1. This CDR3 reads CASSQEDWDQDTQYF. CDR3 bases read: TGTGCCAGCAGCCAAGAAGACTGGGACCAAGAC.

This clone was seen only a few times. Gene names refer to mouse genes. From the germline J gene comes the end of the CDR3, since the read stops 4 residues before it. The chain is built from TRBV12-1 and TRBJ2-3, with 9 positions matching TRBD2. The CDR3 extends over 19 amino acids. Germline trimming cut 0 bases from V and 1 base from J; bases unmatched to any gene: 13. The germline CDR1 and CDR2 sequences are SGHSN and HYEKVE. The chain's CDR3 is CASSLETLGGSVGAETLYF. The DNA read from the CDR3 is TGTGCCAGCTCTCTCGAGACACTGGGGGGATCAGTTGGTGCAGAA. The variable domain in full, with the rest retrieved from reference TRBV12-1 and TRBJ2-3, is DSGVVQSPRHIIKEKGGRSVLTCIPISGHSNVVWYQQTLGKELKFLIQHYEKVERDKGFLPSRFSVQQFDDYHSEMNMSALELEDSAMYFCASSLETLGGSVGAETLYFGSGTRLTVL.

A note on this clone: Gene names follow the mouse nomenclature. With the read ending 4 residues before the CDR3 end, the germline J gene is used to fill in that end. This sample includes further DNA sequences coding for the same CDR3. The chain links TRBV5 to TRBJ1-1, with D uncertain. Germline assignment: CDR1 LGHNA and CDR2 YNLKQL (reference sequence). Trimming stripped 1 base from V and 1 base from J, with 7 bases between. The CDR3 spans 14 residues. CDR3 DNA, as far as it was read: TGTGCCAGCAGCCAAGGACACTTAAACACA. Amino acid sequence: CASSQGHLNT. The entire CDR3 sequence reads CASSQGHLNTEVFF.

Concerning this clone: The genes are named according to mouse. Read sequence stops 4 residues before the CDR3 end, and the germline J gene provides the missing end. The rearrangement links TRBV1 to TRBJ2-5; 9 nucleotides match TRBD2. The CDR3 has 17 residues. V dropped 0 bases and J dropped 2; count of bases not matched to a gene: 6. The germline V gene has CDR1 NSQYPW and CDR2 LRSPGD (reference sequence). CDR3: CTCSADGGARSQDTQYF. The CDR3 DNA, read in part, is TGCACCTGCAGTGCAGATGGGGGGGCGCGGTCCCAAGAC.

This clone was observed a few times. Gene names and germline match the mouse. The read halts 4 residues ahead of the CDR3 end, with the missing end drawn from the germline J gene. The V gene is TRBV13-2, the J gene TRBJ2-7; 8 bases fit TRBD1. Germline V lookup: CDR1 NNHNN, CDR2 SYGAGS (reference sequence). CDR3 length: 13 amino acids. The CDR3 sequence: CASGDQGAHEQYF. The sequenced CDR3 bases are TGTGCCAGCGGTGATCAGGGGGCCCAT.